The present TCR beta chain was sequenced within a study of patients and donors after allogeneic stem cell transplantation. Via MiXCR, TCRdb re-called the RT-PCR reads, giving one row per CDR3 protein. The sample records 150,000 to 200,000 distinct CDR3 sequences, approximately 30% being singletons. Trimming cost V 5 bases and J 3 bases; bases outside gene matches: 5. Germline V lookup: CDR1 MGHDK, CDR2 SYGVNS. The CDR3 runs to 15 residues. The sequenced material came from blood, either unsorted or a sorted T cell fraction (not recorded which). The chain recombines TRBV25-1 with TRBJ2-7; the match to TRBD1 covers 12 bases. This TCR was sampled from a human donor who was either an allogeneic HSCT recipient or a stem cell or donor lymphocyte infusion donor (not recorded which). It is not recorded whose cells these are; they may come from a transplant donor. The CDR3 bases are TGTGCCAGCAGTCCCGGGACAGGGGGCTTCTACGAGCAGTACTTC. Translating it yields CASSPGTGGFYEQYF.